These 9 T cell receptor beta chains came from one sample sequenced in a study of Graves' ophthalmopathy and Graves' hyperthyroidism. For repertoire sequencing, the TCR beta CDR3 regions were amplified from RNA transcripts. HTBI-primed first-round RT-PCR preceded second-round multiplex PCR. TCRdb re-analysed the multiplex PCR reads in MiXCR, keeping a single row per CDR3 protein. Among 740,000 or so distinct CDR3 sequences listed, roughly two fifths were seen once. The sequencing sample was made of peripheral blood. Receptor source: an adult man with Graves' ophthalmopathy.

This clonotype was seen a handful of times. V is TRBV11-2 and J is TRBJ2-5; TRBD2 aligns across 11 bases. Germline trimming cut 5 bases from V and 3 bases from J; bases unmatched to any gene: 2. Germline V gives CDR1 SGHAT, CDR2 FQNNGV. The CDR3 totals 14 residues. The chain's CDR3 is CASSHSGGEETQYF. CDR3 nucleotides: TGTGCCAGCAGCCATAGCGGGGGGGAAGAGACCCAGTACTTC.

The rearrangement uses TRBV20-1 and TRBJ1-1; D not certain. The germline gives CDR1 DFQATT, CDR2 SNEGSKA (reference sequence). The CDR3 loop spans 14 amino acids. V lost 1 base and J lost 5, with 14 bases in between. Written as DNA, the CDR3 is TGCAGTGCTAGAGTTCAGGCCACGAGGACTGAAGCTTTCTTT. It is translated as CSARVQATRTEAFF.

The chain joins TRBV25-1 to TRBJ2-2, with D uncertain. Germline lookup yields CDR1 MGHDK and CDR2 SYGVNS. The CDR3 spans 11 residues. V was clipped by 10 bases and J by 4 bases, with 7 bases between them. The CDR3 loop is CAIDSTGELFF. Written as DNA, the CDR3 is TGTGCCATCGATAGCACCGGGGAGCTGTTTTTT. Filled out from reference TRBV25-1 and TRBJ2-2, the complete variable domain reads EADIYQTPRYLVIGTGKKITLECSQTMGHDKMYWYQQDPGMELHLIHYSYGVNSTEKGDLSSESTVSRIRTEHFPLTLESARPSHTSQYLCAIDSTGELFFGEGSRLTVL.

At least ten counts were recorded for this clonotype. CDR3 nucleotide sequence: TGCAGCGTTGTGGGGGCAGAGACCTACGAGCAGTACTTC. It yields the protein CSVVGAETYEQYF. V and J are TRBV29-1 and TRBJ2-7, with D maybe TRBD1 (6 bases). Germline assignment: CDR1 SQVTM and CDR2 ANQGSEA. The CDR3 contains 13 residues. V gave up 4 bases and J gave up 2 bases, with 12 bases separating them.

This clonotype showed up many times. The chain joins TRBV15 to TRBJ2-7, with D perhaps TRBD1 (6 bases). CDR3 length equals 12 residues. V lost 6 bases and J lost 4, with 10 bases in between. The germline CDR1 and CDR2 sequences are LNHNV and YYDKDF (reference sequence). In DNA, the CDR3 is TGTGCCACCAGAGAAACAGGGTACGAGCAGTACTTC. This translates into CATRETGYEQYF.

The chain couples TRBV10-3 to TRBJ2-7, with 9 bases identical to TRBD2. CDR1 is ENHRY, CDR2 SYGVKD, per germline. The CDR3 covers 15 residues. V lost 2 bases to trimming and J lost 1 base; unmatched junction nucleotides: 3. The CDR3 sequence: CAISEPSGESYEQYF. The CDR3 bases are TGTGCCATCAGTGAGCCTAGCGGGGAGTCCTACGAGCAGTACTTC.

A few counts support this clonotype. The rearrangement uses TRBV20-1 and TRBJ1-5, with 8 bases aligning to TRBD1. V dropped 1 base and J dropped 0; count of bases not matched to a gene: 8. The V gene's germline CDR1 is DFQATT and CDR2 SNEGSKA (reference sequence). This CDR3 contains 17 residues. The CDR3 protein is CSARVYDRGVSNQPQHF. CDR3 DNA sequence: TGCAGTGCTAGAGTTTATGACAGGGGAGTTAGCAATCAGCCCCAGCATTTT.

This clonotype was counted between two and nine times. The rearrangement uses TRBV19 and TRBJ1-6, with D maybe TRBD1 (5 bases). CDR3 size: 15 residues. V was trimmed by 5 bases and J by 4 bases, leaving 12 bases between them. From germline, CDR1 is LNHDA and CDR2 SQIVND (reference sequence). CDR3 in DNA: TGTGCCAGTAGTCCCACAGGCGGATATAATTCACCCCTCCACTTT. Encoded protein: CASSPTGGYNSPLHF.

The CDR3 DNA follows: TGTGCCAGCAGCCTCCAACGGGACGGTTCCTACGAGCAGTACTTC. It is translated as CASSLQRDGSYEQYF. The V gene is TRBV19, the J gene TRBJ2-7, with D perhaps assigned TRBD1 or TRBD2 (5 bases each). Germline CDR1 is LNHDA and CDR2 is SQIVND (reference sequence). Deletions cut 9 bases from V and 1 base from J, with 19 bases between. This CDR3 has 15 amino acids.